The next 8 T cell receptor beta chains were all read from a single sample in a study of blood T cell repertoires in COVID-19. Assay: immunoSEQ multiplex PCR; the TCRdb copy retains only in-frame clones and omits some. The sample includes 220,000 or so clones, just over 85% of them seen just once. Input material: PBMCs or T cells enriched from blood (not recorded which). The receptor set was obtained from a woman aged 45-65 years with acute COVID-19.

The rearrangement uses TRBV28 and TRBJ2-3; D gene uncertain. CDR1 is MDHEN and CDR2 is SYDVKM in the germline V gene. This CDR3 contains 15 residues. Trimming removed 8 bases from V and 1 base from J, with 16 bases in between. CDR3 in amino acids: CASRFDLIRTDTQYF. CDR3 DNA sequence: TGTGCCAGCCGCTTCGACTTGATACGCACAGATACGCAGTATTTT. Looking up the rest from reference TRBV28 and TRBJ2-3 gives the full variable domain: DVKVTQSSRYLVKRTGEKVFLECVQDMDHENMFWYRQDPGLGLRLIYFSYDVKMKEKGDIPEGYSVSREKKERFSLILESASTNQTSMYLCASRFDLIRTDTQYFGPGTRLTVL.

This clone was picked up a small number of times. CDR3 amino acids: CASSEGAPTGFSSYEQYF. The CDR3 DNA reads TGTGCCAGCAGTGAAGGGGCTCCGACAGGGTTTAGCTCCTACGAGCAGTACTTC. This chain uses TRBV6-1 with TRBJ2-7; 7 nucleotides line up with TRBD1. V was clipped by 1 base and J by 0 bases; unmatched bases: 12. Germline assignment: CDR1 MNHNS and CDR2 SASEGT. This CDR3 spans 18 amino acids.

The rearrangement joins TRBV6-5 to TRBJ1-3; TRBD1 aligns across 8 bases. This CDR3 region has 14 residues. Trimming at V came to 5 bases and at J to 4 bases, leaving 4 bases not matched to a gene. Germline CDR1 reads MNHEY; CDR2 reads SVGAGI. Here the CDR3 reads CASSTDRAGNTIYF. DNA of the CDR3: TGTGCCAGCAGTACGGACAGGGCCGGAAACACCATATATTTT.

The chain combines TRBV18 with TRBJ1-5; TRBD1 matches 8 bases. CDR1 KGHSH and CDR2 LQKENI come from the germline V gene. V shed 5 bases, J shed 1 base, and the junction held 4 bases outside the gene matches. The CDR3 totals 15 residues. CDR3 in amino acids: CASSWTGMSNQPQHF. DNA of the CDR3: TGTGCCAGCTCATGGACAGGGATGAGCAATCAGCCCCAGCATTTT. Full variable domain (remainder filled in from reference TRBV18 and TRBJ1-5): NAGVMQNPRHLVRRRGQEARLRCSPMKGHSHVYWYRQLPEEGLKFMVYLQKENIIDESGMPKERFSAEFPKEGPSILRIQQVVRGDSAAYFCASSWTGMSNQPQHFGDGTRLSIL.

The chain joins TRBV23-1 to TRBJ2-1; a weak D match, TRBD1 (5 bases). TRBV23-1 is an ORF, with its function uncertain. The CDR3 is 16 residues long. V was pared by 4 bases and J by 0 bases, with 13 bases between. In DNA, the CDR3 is TGCGCCAGCAGTCGTAGCTCGACAGACTCCTACAATGAGCAGTTCTTC. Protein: CASSRSSTDSYNEQFF.

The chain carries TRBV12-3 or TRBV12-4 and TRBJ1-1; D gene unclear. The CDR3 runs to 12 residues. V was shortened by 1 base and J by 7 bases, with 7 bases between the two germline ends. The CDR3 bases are TGTGCCAGCAGTTTAGGGCAGTATGAAGCTTTCTTT. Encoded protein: CASSLGQYEAFF.

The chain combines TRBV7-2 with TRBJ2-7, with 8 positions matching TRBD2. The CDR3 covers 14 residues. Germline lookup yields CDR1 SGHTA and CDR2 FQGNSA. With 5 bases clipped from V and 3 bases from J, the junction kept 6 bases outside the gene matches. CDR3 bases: TGTGCCAGCAGCCAAACTAGCGGTAACTACGAGCAGTACTTC. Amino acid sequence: CASSQTSGNYEQYF.

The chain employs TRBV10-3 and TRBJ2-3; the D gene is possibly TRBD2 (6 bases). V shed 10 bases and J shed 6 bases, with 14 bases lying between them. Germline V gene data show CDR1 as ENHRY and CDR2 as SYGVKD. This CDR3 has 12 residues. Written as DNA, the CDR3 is TGTGCCACCCAGGGACTTCACGATACGCAGTATTTT. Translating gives CATQGLHDTQYF.